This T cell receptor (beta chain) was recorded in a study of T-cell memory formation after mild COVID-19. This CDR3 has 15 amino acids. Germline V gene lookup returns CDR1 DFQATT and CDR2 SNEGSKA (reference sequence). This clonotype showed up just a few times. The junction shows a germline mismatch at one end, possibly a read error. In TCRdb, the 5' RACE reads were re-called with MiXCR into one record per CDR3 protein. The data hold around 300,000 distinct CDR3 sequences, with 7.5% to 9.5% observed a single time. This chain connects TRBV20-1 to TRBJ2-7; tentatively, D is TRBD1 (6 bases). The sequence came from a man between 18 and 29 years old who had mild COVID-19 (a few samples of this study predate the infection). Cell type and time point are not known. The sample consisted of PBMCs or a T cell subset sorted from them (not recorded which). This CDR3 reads CSARAVRDTLYEQYF. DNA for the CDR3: TGCAGTGCGAGAGCCGTCCGGGACACCCTTTACGAGCAGTACTTC.